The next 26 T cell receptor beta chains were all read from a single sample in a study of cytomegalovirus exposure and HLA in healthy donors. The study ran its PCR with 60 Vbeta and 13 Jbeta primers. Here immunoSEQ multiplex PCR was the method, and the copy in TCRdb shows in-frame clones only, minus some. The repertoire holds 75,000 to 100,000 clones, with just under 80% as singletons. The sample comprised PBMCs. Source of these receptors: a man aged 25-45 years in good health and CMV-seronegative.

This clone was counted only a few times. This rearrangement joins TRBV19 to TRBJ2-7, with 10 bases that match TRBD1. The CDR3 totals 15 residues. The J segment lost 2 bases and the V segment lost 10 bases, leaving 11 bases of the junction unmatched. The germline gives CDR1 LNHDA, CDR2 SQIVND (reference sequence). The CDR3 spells CATRIGQGVTYEQYF. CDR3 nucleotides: TGTGCCACCCGAATTGGACAGGGGGTGACCTACGAGCAGTACTTC.

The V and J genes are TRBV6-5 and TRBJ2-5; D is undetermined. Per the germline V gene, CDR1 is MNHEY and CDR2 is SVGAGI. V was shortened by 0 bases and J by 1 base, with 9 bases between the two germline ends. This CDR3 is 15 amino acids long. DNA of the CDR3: TGTGCCAGCAGTTACTCGATCGAGCTCCAAGAGACCCAGTACTTC. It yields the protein CASSYSIELQETQYF.

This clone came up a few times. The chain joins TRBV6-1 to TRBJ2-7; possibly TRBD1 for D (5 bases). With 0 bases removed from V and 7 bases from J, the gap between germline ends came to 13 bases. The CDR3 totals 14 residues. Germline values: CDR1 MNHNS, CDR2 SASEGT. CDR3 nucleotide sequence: TGTGCCAGCAGTGAAGCGCTGGACATCTCTGAGCAGTACTTC. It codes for CASSEALDISEQYF.

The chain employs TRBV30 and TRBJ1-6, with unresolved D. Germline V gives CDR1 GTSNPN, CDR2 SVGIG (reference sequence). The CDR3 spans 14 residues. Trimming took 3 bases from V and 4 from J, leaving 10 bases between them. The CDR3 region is CAWRSGLYNSPLHF. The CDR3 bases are TGTGCCTGGAGGTCCGGGTTGTATAATTCACCCCTCCACTTT.

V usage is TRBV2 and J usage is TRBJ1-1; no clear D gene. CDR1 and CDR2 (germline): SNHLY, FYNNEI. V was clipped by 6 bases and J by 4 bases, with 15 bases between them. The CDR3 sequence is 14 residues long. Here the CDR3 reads CASRVEGLGTEAFF. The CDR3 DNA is TGTGCCAGCAGGGTAGAAGGACTCGGCACTGAAGCTTTCTTT.

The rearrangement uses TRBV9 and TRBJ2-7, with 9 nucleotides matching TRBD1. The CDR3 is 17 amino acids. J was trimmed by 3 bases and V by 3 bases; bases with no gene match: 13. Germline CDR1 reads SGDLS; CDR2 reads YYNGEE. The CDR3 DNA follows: TGTGCCAGCAGCGGGCAGAGGAGGGACAGGGAATTCTACGAGCAGTACTTC. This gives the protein CASSGQRRDREFYEQYF. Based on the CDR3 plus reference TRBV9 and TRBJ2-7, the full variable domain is DSGVTQTPKHLITATGQRVTLRCSPRSGDLSVYWYQQSLDQGLQFLIQYYNGEERAKGNILERFSAQQFPDLHSELNLSSLELGDSALYFCASSGQRRDREFYEQYFGPGTRLTVT.

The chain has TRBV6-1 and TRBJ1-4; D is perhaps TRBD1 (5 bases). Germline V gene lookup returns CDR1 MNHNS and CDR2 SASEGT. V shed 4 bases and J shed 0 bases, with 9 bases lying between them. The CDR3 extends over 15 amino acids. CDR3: CASSVQGSTNEKLFF. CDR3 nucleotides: TGTGCCAGCAGTGTGCAGGGATCAACTAATGAAAAACTGTTTTTT.

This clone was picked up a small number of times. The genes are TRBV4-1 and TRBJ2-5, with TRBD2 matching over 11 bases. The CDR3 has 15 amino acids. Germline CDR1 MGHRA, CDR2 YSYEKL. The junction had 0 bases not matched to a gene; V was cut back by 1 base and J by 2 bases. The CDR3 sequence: CASSQGTSGQETQYF. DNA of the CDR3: TGCGCCAGCAGCCAAGGGACTAGCGGGCAAGAGACCCAGTACTTC.

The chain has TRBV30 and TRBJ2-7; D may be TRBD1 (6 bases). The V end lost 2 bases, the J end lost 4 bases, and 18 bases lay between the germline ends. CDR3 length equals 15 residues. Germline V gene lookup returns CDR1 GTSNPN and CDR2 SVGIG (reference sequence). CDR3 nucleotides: TGTGCCTGGAGTATCGGACAGCGAAGGAGTTACGAGCAGTACTTC. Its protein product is CAWSIGQRRSYEQYF.

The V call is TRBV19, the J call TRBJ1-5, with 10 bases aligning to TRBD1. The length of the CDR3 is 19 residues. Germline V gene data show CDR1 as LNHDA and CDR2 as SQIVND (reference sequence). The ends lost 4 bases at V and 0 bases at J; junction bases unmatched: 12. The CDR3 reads CASSSPTGQGRDSNQPQHF. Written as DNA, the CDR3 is TGTGCCAGTAGTAGCCCAACGGGACAGGGGCGGGATAGCAATCAGCCCCAGCATTTT. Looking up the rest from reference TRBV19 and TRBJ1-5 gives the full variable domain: DGGITQSPKYLFRKEGQNVTLSCEQNLNHDAMYWYRQDPGQGLRLIYYSQIVNDFQKGDIAEGYSVSREKKESFPLTVTSAQKNPTAFYLCASSSPTGQGRDSNQPQHFGDGTRLSIL.

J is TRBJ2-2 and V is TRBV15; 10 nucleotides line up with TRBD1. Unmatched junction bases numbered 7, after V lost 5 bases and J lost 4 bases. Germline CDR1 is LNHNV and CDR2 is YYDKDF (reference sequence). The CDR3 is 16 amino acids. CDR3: CATSEGRTGGTGELFF. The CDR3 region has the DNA TGTGCCACCAGCGAGGGGAGGACAGGGGGCACCGGGGAGCTGTTTTTT.

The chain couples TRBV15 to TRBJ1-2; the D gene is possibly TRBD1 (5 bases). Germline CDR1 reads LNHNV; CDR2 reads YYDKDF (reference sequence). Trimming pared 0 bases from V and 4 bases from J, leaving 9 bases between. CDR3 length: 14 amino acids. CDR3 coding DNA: TGTGCCACCAGCAGAGATCGGGGGGTCTATGGCTACACCTTC. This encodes CATSRDRGVYGYTF. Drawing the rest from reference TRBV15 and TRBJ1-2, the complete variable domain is DAMVIQNPRYQVTQFGKPVTLSCSQTLNHNVMYWYQQKSSQAPKLLFHYYDKDFNNEADTPDNFQSRRPNTSFCFLDIRSPGLGDTAMYLCATSRDRGVYGYTFGSGTRLTVV.

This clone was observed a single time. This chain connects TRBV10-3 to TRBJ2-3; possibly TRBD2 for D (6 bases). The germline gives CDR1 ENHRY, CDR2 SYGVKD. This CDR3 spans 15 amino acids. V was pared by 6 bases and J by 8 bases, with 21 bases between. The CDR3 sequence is CAIRPGLNRGGTQYF. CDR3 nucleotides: TGTGCCATCAGGCCGGGACTCAACCGGGGTGGTACGCAGTATTTT.

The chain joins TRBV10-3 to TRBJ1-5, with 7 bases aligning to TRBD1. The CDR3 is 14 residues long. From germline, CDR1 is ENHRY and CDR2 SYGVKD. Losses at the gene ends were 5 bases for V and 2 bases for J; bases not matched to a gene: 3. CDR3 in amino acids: CAISYQGGNQPQHF. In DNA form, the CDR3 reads TGTGCCATCAGTTACCAGGGGGGCAATCAGCCCCAGCATTTT.

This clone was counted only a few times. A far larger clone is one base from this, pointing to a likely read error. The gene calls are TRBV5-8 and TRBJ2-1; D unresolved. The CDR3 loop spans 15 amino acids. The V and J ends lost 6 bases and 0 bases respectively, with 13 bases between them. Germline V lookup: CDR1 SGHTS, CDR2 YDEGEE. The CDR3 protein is CASTRTESSYNEQFF. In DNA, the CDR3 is TGTGCCAGCACCCGCACAGAGAGCTCCTACAATGAGCAGTTCTTC.

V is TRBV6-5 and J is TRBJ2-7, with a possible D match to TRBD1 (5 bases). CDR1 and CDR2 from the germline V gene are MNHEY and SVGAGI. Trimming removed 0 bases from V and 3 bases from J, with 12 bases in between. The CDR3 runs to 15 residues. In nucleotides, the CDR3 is TGTGCCAGCAGTTACTCGCTGACAGAGCTCTACGAGCAGTACTTC. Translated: CASSYSLTELYEQYF.

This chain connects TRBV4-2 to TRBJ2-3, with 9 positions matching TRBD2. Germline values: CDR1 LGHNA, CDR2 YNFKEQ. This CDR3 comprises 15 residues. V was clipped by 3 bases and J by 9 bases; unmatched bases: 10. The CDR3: CASSQETSGRNTQYF. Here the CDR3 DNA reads TGTGCCAGCAGCCAGGAGACTAGCGGACGAAACACGCAGTATTTT.

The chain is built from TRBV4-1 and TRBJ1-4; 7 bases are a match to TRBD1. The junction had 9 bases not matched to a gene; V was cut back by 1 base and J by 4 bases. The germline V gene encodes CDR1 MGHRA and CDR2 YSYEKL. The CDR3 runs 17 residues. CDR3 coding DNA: TGCGCCAGCAGCCAAGGCGGGACAGCCGGCGTTAATGAAAAACTGTTTTTT. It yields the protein CASSQGGTAGVNEKLFF.

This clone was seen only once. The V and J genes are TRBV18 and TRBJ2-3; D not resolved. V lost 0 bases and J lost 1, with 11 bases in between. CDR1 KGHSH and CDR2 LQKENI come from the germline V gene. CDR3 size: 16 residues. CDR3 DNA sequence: TGTGCCAGCTCACCACCTCTGGGCTTTGGCACAGATACGCAGTATTTT. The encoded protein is CASSPPLGFGTDTQYF.

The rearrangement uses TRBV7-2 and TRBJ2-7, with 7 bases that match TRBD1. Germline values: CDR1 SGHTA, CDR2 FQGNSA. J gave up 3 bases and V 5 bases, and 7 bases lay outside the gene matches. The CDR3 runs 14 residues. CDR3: CASSRRSGGYEQYF. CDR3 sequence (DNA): TGTGCCAGCAGCCGACGGTCAGGGGGCTACGAGCAGTACTTC. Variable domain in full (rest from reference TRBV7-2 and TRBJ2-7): GAGVSQSPSNKVTEKGKDVELRCDPISGHTALYWYRQSLGQGLEFLIYFQGNSAPDKSGLPSDRFSAERTGGSVSTLTIQRTQQEDSAVYLCASSRRSGGYEQYFGPGTRLTVT.

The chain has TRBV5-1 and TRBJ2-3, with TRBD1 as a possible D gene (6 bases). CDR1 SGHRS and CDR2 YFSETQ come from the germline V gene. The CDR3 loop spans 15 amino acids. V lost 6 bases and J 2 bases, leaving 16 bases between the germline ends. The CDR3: CASIYRDTLTDTQYF. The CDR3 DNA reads TGCGCCAGCATTTACCGGGACACCCTCACAGATACGCAGTATTTT.

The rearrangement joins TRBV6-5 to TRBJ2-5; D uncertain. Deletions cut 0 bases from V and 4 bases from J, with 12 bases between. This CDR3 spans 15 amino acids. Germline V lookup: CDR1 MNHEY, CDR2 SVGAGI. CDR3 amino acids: CASSYSSTHGETQYF. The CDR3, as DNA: TGTGCCAGCAGTTACTCGAGTACCCATGGAGAGACCCAGTACTTC.

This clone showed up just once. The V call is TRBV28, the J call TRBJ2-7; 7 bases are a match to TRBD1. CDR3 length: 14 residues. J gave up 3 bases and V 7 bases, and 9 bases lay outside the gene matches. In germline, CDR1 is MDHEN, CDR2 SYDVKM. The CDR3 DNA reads TGTGCCAGCACCGCGCGACAGGGTATCTACGAGCAGTACTTC. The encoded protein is CASTARQGIYEQYF.

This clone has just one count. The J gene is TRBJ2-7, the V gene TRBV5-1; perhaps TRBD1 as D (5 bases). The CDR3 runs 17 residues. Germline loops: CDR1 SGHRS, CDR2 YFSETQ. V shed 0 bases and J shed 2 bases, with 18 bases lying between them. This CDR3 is CASSLALFQGRAYEQYF. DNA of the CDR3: TGCGCCAGCAGCTTGGCTTTATTCCAGGGTAGAGCCTACGAGCAGTACTTC.

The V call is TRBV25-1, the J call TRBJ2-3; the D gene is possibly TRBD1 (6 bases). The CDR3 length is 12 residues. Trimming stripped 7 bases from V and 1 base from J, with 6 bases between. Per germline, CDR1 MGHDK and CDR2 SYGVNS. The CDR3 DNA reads TGTGCCAGCAACAGGGGCACAGATACGCAGTATTTT. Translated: CASNRGTDTQYF. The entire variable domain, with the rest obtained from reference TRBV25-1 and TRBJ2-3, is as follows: EADIYQTPRYLVIGTGKKITLECSQTMGHDKMYWYQQDPGMELHLIHYSYGVNSTEKGDLSSESTVSRIRTEHFPLTLESARPSHTSQYLCASNRGTDTQYFGPGTRLTVL.

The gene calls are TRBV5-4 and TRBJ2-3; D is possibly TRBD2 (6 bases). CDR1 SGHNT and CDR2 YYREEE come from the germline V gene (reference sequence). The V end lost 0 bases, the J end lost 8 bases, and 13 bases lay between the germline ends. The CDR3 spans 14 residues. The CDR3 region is CASSLGTTPATQYF. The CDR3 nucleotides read TGTGCCAGCAGCTTGGGGACTACTCCCGCTACGCAGTATTTT.